This entry describes one TCR beta chain. This clone has only one observation. The clone's antigen remains unknown. The sample holds no much larger clone one base away, and base qualities are not on file. Germline trimming amounts to 0 bases on V and 7 bases on J, with 4 as the count of junction bases outside the gene matches. CDR1 MNHEY and CDR2 SMNVEV were looked up in the germline V gene (reference sequence). The CDR3 runs 14 amino acids, cysteine and phenylalanine included. The sequence is cut down to CDR3 DNA, 42 bases in frame from base 1. The data were taken from a study of cytomegalovirus exposure and HLA in healthy donors (dated by TCRdb to about 2017). Regarding the complete study: An earlier analysis of approximately 590 of the donors reported roughly 270 Gb of sequence data and 117 million unique TCR beta sequences from some 180 million T cells. Four or five DR-DQ haplotypes were treated as single units for association and clustering because of strong linkage in the cohort. Alongside the repertoire data, information on donor age, sex, ethnicity and CMV serostatus was compiled. The aim of the study was to test whether cataloging public T cell receptors could identify signatures of past pathogen exposure. In an earlier analysis of 550 to 700 of the donors, high-throughput TCR beta sequencing was used to judge whether each TCR beta V gene segment behaved as functional or pseudogenic. The study profiled the T cell repertoires of hundreds of subjects by immunosequencing and related them to cytomegalovirus serostatus. In a later analysis, previously published TCR beta repertoires from 666 donors were re-analyzed and high-resolution HLA genotyping was added so that TCR occurrence patterns could be studied. Every discovery cohort repertoire had been produced on one sequencing platform. The later analysis used no new phenotypic data to find candidate immune exposures, relying instead on TCR beta sequences and their occurrence across donors. A later genetic analysis used genome-wide SNP genotypes for about three fifths of the 666 donors, treating that subset as a discovery cohort. In addition to the first cohort of 666 subjects, a separate validation cohort of 120 different subjects was used. Both class I and class II loci were covered by HLA typing, at four-digit resolution. To predict cytomegalovirus infection status, the study brought together high-throughput TCR immunosequencing, statistical association of individual TCRs with disease status, and machine learning. Among almost 400 genotyped donors of the cohort, an average of roughly 240,000 unique TCR beta nucleotide sequences were sequenced per donor, about a sixth of them non-productive. Roughly 300 gigabases of sequencing data and tens of millions of unique TCR sequences were included in an early release covering 550 to 650 HLA-typed donors. The number of typed donors differed by locus: about 620-630 for A, B, C, DRB1 and DQB1; 522 for DQA1; approximately 610 for DPA1; and roughly 490 for DPB1. Among the roughly 400 genotyped donors, roughly 80% belonged to the genetic ancestry cluster associated with self-reported Caucasian donors. General conclusions and limits of the study: According to the authors, the approach could potentially be generalized to other disease states and immunological phenotypes. Strong co-occurrence of HLA alleles, especially DR and DQ, made assigning TCR associations to individual alleles difficult. A later analysis reported that several top co-occurrence clusters appeared linked to parvovirus B19, influenza, CMV and Epstein-Barr virus. The classifier was reported to diagnose cytomegalovirus status with high specificity and sensitivity in both the original cohort and the validation cohort. A later analysis found that TCR association rates varied across HLA loci, with DRB1 alleles showing the most associated TCRs and HLA-C alleles the fewest. Compared with the roughly 670-donor mean, donors in an Asian-associated ancestry cluster had fewer N-insertions in productive TCRs, according to a later genetic analysis. A further reported finding was that TCR beta sequences accurately predicted the HLA-A and HLA-B alleles for most subjects in the first cohort. The study gave a list of under 200 TCR beta chains associated with cytomegalovirus. Most TCR sequences were observed very rarely across donors, whereas some public TCRs were present in many individuals. Because counts were too low, more than 15 rarely observed V segments, including chromosome 9 orphons, were excluded from the earlier analysis of fewer than 650 of the donors. HLA typing was unavailable for some donors at each locus, so association tests used only the typed subset. Specific HLA alleles were associated with 18,000 or so TCR beta sequences at a false discovery rate of 0.05 in a later analysis. Correlated functional status among segregating V segments might reflect linkage disequilibrium, but an unknown experimental factor could not be ruled out. In an earlier analysis of around 600 of the donors, most TCR beta V segments appeared in productive rearrangements about 87% or about 30% of the time, broadly matching IMGT annotations. The 87-base-pair reads could not distinguish some IMGT-functional V segments, including TRBV6-2 and TRBV6-3, so those segments were excluded. The cohort was sequenced for TCR beta chains only, and without alpha or paired-chain data the features that could be detected were limited. Sequencing depth was assumed to be roughly uniform across donors in the presence/absence analyses, though that assumption may not hold. A cluster of highly shared sequence variants was judged likely to represent a technical artifact of the sequencing pipeline. A later analysis found that most CMV-associated TCR beta chains appeared HLA-restricted, with HLA associations seemingly driven largely by CMV exposure. An association between a missense DCLRE1C variant and V-gene and J-gene trimming of TCR beta chains was found in a later genetic analysis and replicated in an independent cohort. In vitro tests confirmed that three of the cytomegalovirus-associated TCR beta chains recognize cytomegalovirus antigens. CMV serostatus was the only immune exposure information available for the cohort. A later analysis found that HLA-associated TCR beta chains were more clonally expanded and had lower generation probabilities than equally common non-associated chains.

The cohort comprised approximately 700 healthy bone marrow donors. At the time of sampling, all cohort members were nominally healthy, though unrecorded immune exposures were likely present. The donor was CMV seronegative and belonged to the group of under 400 seronegative cohort members. A peripheral blood sample was provided by each donor, and peripheral blood mononuclear cells were used for TCR beta sequencing. Genomic DNA was extracted from the blood cell samples with the Qiagen DNeasy Blood Extraction Kit. The library was obtained by the immunoSEQ multiplex PCR assay. For the multiplex PCR, a mixture combining 60 forward primers for TCR Vbeta segments and 13 reverse primers for TCR Jbeta segments was used. A multiplex PCR assay on genomic DNA amplified the CDR3 region of rearranged TCR beta genes. The Illumina HiSeq System was used to sequence the amplified TCR beta libraries as 87-base-pair reads. Per the source publication's procedure: A later analysis counted tens of millions of unique TCR beta chains across the 550 to 700 repertoires, and 10 million to 12 million of these chains were shared by at least two donors. Raw reads were error-corrected and collapsed into unique sequences with a nearest-neighbor algorithm that merged closely related sequences to remove PCR and sequencing errors. V, D and J gene segments were assigned by aligning CDR3 sequences to IMGT reference sequences. Each retained sequence needed at least a six-nucleotide match to both a V gene segment and a J gene segment. Rearrangements were called productive when the CDR3 lacked stop codons and stayed in frame with V and J; all others were non-productive. CDR3 was defined by IMGT convention, running from the second conserved V-encoded cysteine to the conserved J-encoded phenylalanine. Sequences without an unambiguous match to a single V gene segment were excluded from the earlier analysis of approximately 600 of the donors. In an earlier analysis of approximately 610 of the donors, V segments were called functional above 56.7% productive rearrangements and were called segregating when the between-donor standard deviation exceeded 5%. To diagnose cytomegalovirus status from the catalog of TCR beta chain sequences, a statistical classification framework was built. A later analysis assigned V and J genes by comparing TCR nucleotide sequences with IMGT/GENE-DB human TR gene sequences. A later analysis assigned CDR3 sequences and most-parsimonious VDJ recombination scenarios with the TCRdist pipeline. In a later analysis, each TCR beta chain was defined by its CDR3 amino acid sequence together with its V-gene family, and reads lacking a unique V-gene family were excluded. A later analysis removed 500 to 650 highly shared, low-generation-probability nucleotide sequences to deal with suspected cross-contamination and a sequencing artifact. For each public chain, a later analysis derived a clonal expansion index from normalized ranks of inferred template counts within each repertoire. In a later analysis, generation probabilities were computed with a VDJ recombination model fitted to out-of-frame rearrangements, and the resulting probabilities were checked against IGoR. Hypergeometric tests were used in a later analysis to score TCR-TCR, TCR-HLA and TCR-CMV co-occurrence, with a repertoire-size bias correction applied to the TCR pairs. False discovery rates were estimated in a later analysis by permuting HLA or CMV assignments 20 times. In a later analysis, co-occurring TCRs were grouped using DBSCAN, with TCRdist sequence similarity added in when clustering inside HLA-allele-positive subsets. Co-occurrence clustering excluded repertoires with fewer than 30,000 or more than 120,000 public chains, plus five with anomalous nucleotide sharing. What TCRdb holds here is the immuneACCESS table cut down to in-frame rearrangements. Part of the clones is not present; checked against another copy, under half of the missing clones reflect an unresolved V gene, and the others are unexplained. That table furnishes V, J and clone size, whereas the DNA furnished D and trimming. This sample lists approximately 140,000 clones; roughly 76% were detected once. Around 1.6% of the sample is in the top ten clones.

The sequence is built from TRBV27 and TRBJ1-2; the central 8 bases match TRBD1. The TCR originated in a female donor in good health and CMV-seronegative. The sample comprised PBMCs. The nucleotide sequence is TGTGCCAGCAGTTTATCAGCAGGGGGCGGTGGCTACACCTTC. This gives the protein CASSLSAGGGGYTF.